This TCR beta chain was identified in a study of T cell clonotyping in hematopoietic cell transplantation. Produced via immunoSEQ multiplex PCR; TCRdb's table is partial and in-frame only. The top ten hold roughly a third of the sample, which has about 5,900 clones, 65% to 80% seen once. The germline V gene has CDR1 MNHNY and CDR2 SVGAGI (reference sequence). The CDR3 runs to 14 residues. V shed 2 bases, J shed 4 bases, and the junction held 5 bases outside the gene matches. This sequence was found in a female patient younger than 45 who had an allogeneic stem cell transplant, so the T cells may come from the graft donor. Some clones in this sample may be carry-over from other donors' samples. This chain links TRBV6-6 with TRBJ2-7, with 7 bases that match TRBD2. The sequenced sample was PBMCs, obtained 100 days after allogeneic stem cell transplant. In nucleotides, the CDR3 is TGTGCCAGCAGTTACAAGGGAGGGGAGTACGAGCAGTACTTC. Amino acids: CASSYKGGEYEQYF.